Listed below are T cell receptor beta chains from one sample, sequenced in a study of T cell responses to AZD1222 COVID-19 vaccine. TCRdb's table, derived via immunoSEQ multiplex PCR, lists solely in-frame clones and lacks some. The table lists more than 150,000 clones, approximately 92% of them singletons, with roughly 10% in the top ten. The source was peripheral blood, collected on day 0 of AZD1222 vaccination. These TCRs come from an adult in good health. Each CDR3 is given with its conserved first and last residue. The order of the fields is clone size, J gene, V gene, D gene, CDR3 DNA, CDR3 protein. The D gene is left open where the match is weak. Expanded clones are given a class, and other clones once, few, many or no size at all.

>NA|TRBJ2-7|TRBV18|NA
TGTGCCAGCTCACCAATGGACACCAACCCCTTAGAGCAGTACTTC
CASSPMDTNPLEQYF
>NA|TRBJ1-1|TRBV4-3|TRBD1
TGCGCCAGCAGCCAGACAGGGATGACTGAAGCTTTCTTT
CASSQTGMTEAFF
>NA|TRBJ1-1|TRBV5-8|NA
TGTGCCAGCATCCTCCTCAGTGAAGCTTTCTTT
CASILLSEAFF
>NA|TRBJ2-5|TRBV25-1|NA
TGTGCCAGCAGTAACCCGAAGACCCAGTACTTC
CASSNPKTQYF
>NA|TRBJ1-6|TRBV7-2|NA
TGTGCCAGCAGCTGGACCTGGACGGGGGCTTATAATTCACCCCTCCACTTT
CASSWTWTGAYNSPLHF
>NA|TRBJ1-2|TRBV7-2|NA
TGTGCCAGCAGCTTAGCTGTACCCCGGGGCTACACCTTC
CASSLAVPRGYTF
>NA|TRBJ2-3|TRBV5-1|TRBD2
TGCGCCAGCAGCTTAGGCGGCGGGGGAACAGATACGCAGTATTTT
CASSLGGGGTDTQYF
>once|TRBJ1-2|TRBV28|NA
TGTGCCCTCCACAGAATTAACTATGGCTACACCTTC
CALHRINYGYTF
>NA|TRBJ2-1|TRBV7-9|TRBD2
TGTGCCAGCAGCTCTGGCGGGGGAGGTTACAATGAGCAGTTCTTC
CASSSGGGGYNEQFF
>NA|TRBJ2-5|TRBV11-2|TRBD1
TGTGCCAGCAGCTTAAGGGGGACAGGGAGGGGAGAGACCCAGTACTTC
CASSLRGTGRGETQYF
>NA|TRBJ2-1|TRBV27|TRBD2
TGTGCCAGCAGGCCCCTGGGCGGGGGGGCTGTCTACAATGAGCAGTTCTTC
CASRPLGGGAVYNEQFF
>NA|TRBJ1-1|TRBV6-1|NA
TGTGCCAGCAGTGAAGCGGCTCTATACACTGAAGCTTTCTTT
CASSEAALYTEAFF
>NA|TRBJ1-5|TRBV18|NA
TGTGCCAGCTCACCAGGGGAAGATCAGCCCCAGCATTTT
CASSPGEDQPQHF
>NA|TRBJ1-6|TRBV4-2|NA
TGTGCCAGCAGCCAAGATTTCTTGGGGGCGTCCTATAATTCACCCCTCCACTTT
CASSQDFLGASYNSPLHF
>NA|TRBJ2-2|TRBV30|NA
TGTGCCTGGAGCTATGGAGTCGACACCGGGGAGCTGTTTTTT
CAWSYGVDTGELFF